This TCR beta chain was documented in a study of T cells in localized non-small cell lung cancer (dated by TCRdb to 2018 to 2021). For context, the study as a whole: The study examined T cell repertoires in under 300 patients with early-stage NSCLC and compared tumors with uninvolved tumor-adjacent lungs. The mean age of the NSCLC patients was roughly 70 years, with 120 to 150 men and 85 to 110 women. The cohort consisted of 200 to 250 treatment-naive NSCLC patients whose localized lung tumors had been resected. What the study reported, not specific to this receptor: Because the study design was exploratory, TCR variables were selected using unadjusted p-values without false-discovery rate correction. Longer overall survival was associated with higher blood T cell density, whereas shorter survival was associated with higher adjacent-lung clonality. The highest T cell clonality was observed in uninvolved tumor-adjacent lung, where clonality exceeded that of tumor, suggesting that antigenic responses were more focused in uninvolved tumor-adjacent lung. Because multi-region tumor sequencing was not done, intratumor heterogeneity could not be ruled out. A median of roughly 50 of the top 100 tumor clones turned up in the paired uninvolved adjacent lung, and approximately 30 of those clones also ranked among the top 100 of that same adjacent lung.

The immunoSEQ Assay was used to sequence TCR beta CDR3 regions from DNA. In the paper's pipeline: T cell density was computed as TCR beta template counts normalized to usable DNA estimated by amplifying housekeeping genes. Using the preseqR package, richness was estimated by extrapolating to 120,000 templates for tissue samples and 400,000 templates for PBMC samples. Clonality was calculated as one minus Pielou's evenness. Tissue-enriched TCRs were identified by differential abundance testing using productive amino-acid clonotypes, minimum total count 5 and alpha 0.1. Repertoire overlap between compartments was quantified with the Jaccard Index and Morisita Overlap Index. GLIPH grouped TCR beta CDR3s together with public tetramer-defined viral CDR3s, and a viral motif had to include at least three viral sequences and show V-gene enrichment. This is the immuneACCESS table as TCRdb keeps it, with only in-frame sequences that have V and J called. A part of the clones is gone; compared with another copy, unresolved V genes explain less than half, and the rest is unexplained. V and J calls and clone size are those listed in that table; D and trimming were worked out from the DNA. Here the sample has 10,000 to 13,000 clones; less than 60% occur a single time. More than 4% of the sample is in the top ten clones.

This clone was recorded at least ten times. What antigen it recognizes has not been identified. Nothing much larger sits one base from this clone, and base qualities are not available. Measured from the cysteine to the phenylalanine, the CDR3 is 15 residues long. The only DNA kept is the CDR3, 45 bases in frame from the first base. The germline V and J ends show losses of 6 bases and 4 bases respectively, and no gene match explains 7 bases of the junction. CDR1 and CDR2 are drawn from the germline V gene: SNHLY, FYNNEI. The sequence came from a woman aged 35-75 years with stage II squamous cell lung carcinoma. The V and J segments used are TRBV2 and TRBJ1-5, with 9 junctional bases fitting TRBD1. The material sequenced was lymph node tissue, taken before any cancer treatment. CDR3 loop: CASRVGQGGNQPQHF. The DNA sequence is given as TGTGCCAGCAGGGTGGGACAGGGCGGTAATCAGCCCCAGCATTTT.